The entry that follows covers one T cell receptor beta chain sequence. This sample is part of a study of T cell changes during pregnancy in multiple sclerosis. Sequencing was performed with immunoSEQ multiplex PCR; in TCRdb, only in-frame clones are kept and a portion is missing. Of 35,000 to 55,000 clones listed, just under 95% are singletons. Germline V gene lookup returns CDR1 SGHVS and CDR2 FNYEAQ. V shed 1 base and J shed 1 base, with 8 bases lying between them. The CDR3 consists of 15 residues. Sequences were derived from CD8+ T cells from peripheral blood mononuclear cells, sampled after pregnancy. This chain links TRBV7-6 with TRBJ2-1, with D perhaps TRBD2 (6 bases). The clonotype originates from a female donor with multiple sclerosis, enrolled in a pregnancy study. In nucleotides, the CDR3 is TGTGCCAGCAGCTTAGATGGAGGGTCCTACAATGAGCAGTTCTTC. It specifies CASSLDGGSYNEQFF.